This is a list of T cell receptor beta chains from one sample in a study of blood T cell repertoires in COVID-19. Sequencing used immunoSEQ multiplex PCR; TCRdb keeps in-frame clones, though not all of them. The data contain around 380,000 clones, 70% to 90% of them singletons. Specimen: PBMCs or T cells enriched from blood (not recorded which). The source of these receptors is a man aged 25 to 40 who had recovered from COVID-19. Each CDR3 is given with its conserved first and last residue. Each record gives: D gene, J gene, clone size, V gene, CDR3 protein, CDR3 DNA. A D gene is named only where the DNA matches it firmly. Clone size is stated in some rows and not others, as once, few, many or a class when expanded.

-	TRBJ1-5	-	TRBV30	CAWSLTVGGNSNQPQHF	TGTGCCTGGAGTCTAACAGTTGGCGGGAATAGCAATCAGCCCCAGCATTTT
TRBD1	TRBJ2-3	-	TRBV4-3	CASSQGTGLTDTQYF	TGCGCCAGCAGCCAAGGGACAGGGTTGACAGATACGCAGTATTTT
-	TRBJ1-1	-	TRBV30	CAWNLVGGNTEAFF	TGTGCCTGGAATTTGGTAGGGGGGAACACTGAAGCTTTCTTT
TRBD1	TRBJ2-2	-	TRBV5-1	CASSLRGPEANTGELFF	TGCGCCAGCAGCTTGAGGGGGCCTGAAGCGAACACCGGGGAGCTGTTTTTT
TRBD2	TRBJ2-1	-	TRBV7-2	CASSLAPTSGAIREQFF	TGTGCCAGCAGCTTAGCCCCGACTAGCGGGGCCATCAGAGAGCAGTTCTTC
-	TRBJ2-7	-	TRBV19	CASSIDQGGEQYF	TGTGCCAGTAGTATAGATCAGGGTGGGGAGCAGTACTTC
TRBD1	TRBJ1-4	-	TRBV5-6	CASSPQGVNEKLFF	TGTGCCAGCAGCCCACAGGGGGTAAATGAAAAACTGTTTTTT
-	TRBJ2-5	once	TRBV18	CASSQFAGKETQYF	TGTGCCAGCTCACAGTTTGCAGGGAAAGAGACCCAGTACTTC
-	TRBJ2-7	-	TRBV4-2	CASSQDIPRYEQYF	TGTGCCAGCAGCCAAGATATTCCTCGCTACGAGCAGTACTTC
TRBD1	TRBJ1-1	-	TRBV7-9	CASSLVTGGISEAFF	TGTGCCAGCAGCTTAGTAACAGGGGGCATCTCTGAAGCTTTCTTT
-	TRBJ1-3	-	TRBV6-5	CATLREVRNTIYF	TGTGCCACGCTGAGGGAGGTTCGAAACACCATATATTTT
TRBD1	TRBJ2-2	-	TRBV10-1	CAVQDRGRIGTGELFF	TGCGCCGTCCAGGACAGGGGGCGAATTGGCACCGGGGAGCTGTTTTTT
-	TRBJ2-2	-	TRBV6-5	CASSSGSQGSGELFF	TGTGCCAGCAGTTCCGGCTCCCAGGGCAGTGGGGAGCTGTTTTTT
-	TRBJ1-1	-	TRBV19	CASSISRRLNTEAFF	TGTGCCAGTAGTATCTCTCGGCGGTTGAACACTGAAGCTTTCTTT
-	TRBJ1-1	-	TRBV9	CASSANLNTEAFF	TGTGCCAGCAGTGCGAACTTGAACACTGAAGCTTTCTTT
-	TRBJ1-3	-	TRBV7-8	CASSGQPGNTIYF	TGTGCCAGCAGTGGACAGCCTGGAAACACCATATATTTT
TRBD1	TRBJ2-7	-	TRBV7-6	CASSSRTGGTREQYF	TGTGCCAGCAGCTCCCGGACAGGGGGTACGAGGGAGCAGTACTTC
-	TRBJ1-1	few	TRBV7-3	CASSSGPGTRAFF	TGTGCCAGCAGCTCGGGCCCAGGGACACGAGCTTTCTTT
TRBD1	TRBJ2-5	-	TRBV25-1	CASSAADRVETQYF	TGTGCCAGCAGTGCAGCCGACAGGGTAGAGACCCAGTACTTC
-	TRBJ1-2	-	TRBV7-8	CASSPYEGGNYGYTF	TGTGCCAGCAGCCCCTACGAGGGCGGAAACTATGGCTACACCTTC
-	TRBJ2-1	-	TRBV5-4	CASSLGGLGGISSYNEQFF	TGTGCCAGCAGCTTGGGGGGTTTGGGGGGAATTTCTTCCTACAATGAGCAGTTCTTC
-	TRBJ2-2	-	TRBV14	CASSPSGLNTGELFF	TGTGCCAGCAGCCCCTCGGGTTTGAACACCGGGGAGCTGTTTTTT
-	TRBJ1-1	-	TRBV5-6	CASSFQGRTEAFF	TGTGCCAGCAGCTTCCAGGGGCGCACTGAAGCTTTCTTT
TRBD1	TRBJ2-5	-	TRBV5-6	CASSEDTGVLGETQYF	TGTGCCAGCAGCGAGGACACAGGGGTTCTAGGAGAGACCCAGTACTTC
-	TRBJ1-1	-	TRBV10-3	CAISDTGMRTEAFF	TGTGCCATCAGTGATACAGGGATGAGAACTGAAGCTTTCTTT
-	TRBJ1-2	-	TRBV18	CASSPPRSGDYGYTF	TGTGCCAGCTCACCCCCACGGTCGGGGGACTATGGCTACACCTTC
TRBD1	TRBJ1-2	-	TRBV27	CASSPTGQLIWSYTF	TGTGCCAGCAGTCCAACGGGACAGTTAATATGGAGCTACACCTTC
TRBD1	TRBJ1-1	-	TRBV2	CASSEAWDRASTEAFF	TGTGCCAGCAGTGAAGCTTGGGACAGGGCGAGCACTGAAGCTTTCTTT
TRBD2	TRBJ2-3	-	TRBV9	CASSSAGGGDTQYF	TGTGCCAGCAGTTCCGCGGGGGGTGGAGATACGCAGTATTTT
-	TRBJ2-2	-	TRBV19	CASSSISTQIGELFF	TGTGCCAGTAGTAGTATTTCAACCCAGATCGGGGAGCTGTTTTTT
-	TRBJ2-2	-	TRBV19	CASSMVPDSLTGELFF	TGTGCCAGTAGTATGGTTCCGGACAGTCTCACCGGGGAGCTGTTTTTT
TRBD2	TRBJ2-7	-	TRBV6-2/TRBV6-3	CASSGRTSADYEQYF	TGTGCCAGCAGTGGCAGGACTAGCGCGGACTACGAGCAGTACTTC
TRBD1	TRBJ2-1	-	TRBV9	CASSVLSGQGTNEQFF	TGTGCCAGCAGCGTCCTATCGGGACAGGGCACCAATGAGCAGTTCTTC
-	TRBJ1-1	-	TRBV9	CASSAVGGTEAFF	TGTGCCAGCAGCGCCGTCGGGGGAACTGAAGCTTTCTTT
-	TRBJ1-5	-	TRBV27	CASSSPGRPQHF	TGTGCCAGCAGTTCCCCAGGGCGTCCCCAGCATTTT
-	TRBJ2-7	-	TRBV7-3	CASSSTADSYEQYF	TGTGCCAGCAGCTCAACCGCAGACAGCTACGAGCAGTACTTC
-	TRBJ1-5	-	TRBV21-1	CASSRPEQVITQPQHF	TGTGCCAGCAGCAGACCCGAACAGGTGATCACTCAGCCCCAGCATTTT
TRBD2	TRBJ2-7	-	TRBV30	CAWSLAGYEQYF	TGTGCCTGGAGCTTAGCGGGCTACGAGCAGTACTTC
TRBD2	TRBJ2-7	-	TRBV7-2	CASSPGGVYEQYF	TGTGCCAGCAGCCCGGGAGGAGTCTACGAGCAGTACTTC
-	TRBJ2-7	-	TRBV12-3/TRBV12-4	CASSPLREKKYF	TGTGCCAGCAGTCCCTTAAGGGAGAAAAAGTACTTC
-	TRBJ1-6	-	TRBV5-6	CASSKNTDRYNSPLHF	TGTGCCAGCAGCAAAAACACCGACAGATATAATTCACCCCTCCACTTT